The 7 T cell receptor beta chains below come from one sample, sequenced in a study of CD8 T cells in ankylosing spondylitis. TCRdb reanalysed the 5' RACE reads using MiXCR and keeps one entry per CDR3 protein. The sample shows about 140,000 distinct CDR3 sequences, around 6.6% of them seen only once. Material: blood, either unsorted or a sorted T cell fraction (not recorded which). All receptors derive from a female donor with ankylosing spondylitis or in good health (not recorded which).

This clonotype was counted at least ten times. Here the CDR3 DNA reads TGTGCCAGCAGCCCTTGGCTAGCGGGGGGGAAAGATACGCAGTATTTT. Translated: CASSPWLAGGKDTQYF. The J gene is TRBJ2-3, the V gene TRBV7-2, with 12 bases identical to TRBD2. Germline trimming cut 5 bases from V and 5 bases from J; bases unmatched to any gene: 8. The CDR3 totals 16 residues. Per the germline V gene, CDR1 is SGHTA and CDR2 is FQGNSA.

This clonotype was observed many times. This rearrangement joins TRBV20-1 to TRBJ1-5; 7 bases match TRBD1. CDR1 and CDR2 (germline): DFQATT, SNEGSKA (reference sequence). With V trimmed by 3 bases and J by 3 bases, 2 bases remained unmatched. The CDR3 is 13 amino acids. Here the CDR3 reads CSASRGVNQPQHF. In DNA form, the CDR3 reads TGCAGTGCTAGCAGGGGGGTCAATCAGCCCCAGCATTTT.

Many counts were recorded for this clonotype. This chain connects TRBV4-3 to TRBJ2-5; 8 bases map to TRBD1. The V and J ends lost 0 bases and 2 bases, in that order; junction bases with no gene match: 11. The CDR3 runs 18 residues. CDR1 is LGHNA, CDR2 YSLEER, per germline. Here the CDR3 DNA reads TGCGCCAGCAGCCAAGAACGACACGGGACAGGTCGTCAAGAGACCCAGTACTTC. This encodes CASSQERHGTGRQETQYF.

This clonotype was seen ten or more times. The chain recombines TRBV10-3 with TRBJ2-5; D is undetermined. Trimming removed 6 bases from V and 5 bases from J, with 7 bases in between. Germline V gene data show CDR1 as ENHRY and CDR2 as SYGVKD. This CDR3 spans 11 amino acids. CDR3 nucleotide sequence: TGTGCCATCAGCTCCAGTGAGACCCAGTACTTC. Translated, it gives CAISSSETQYF.

This clonotype occurred many times. V usage is TRBV29-1 and J usage is TRBJ1-1; D remains ambiguous. Between the trimmed V and J ends, which lost 2 bases and 5 bases, there was a span of 12 bases. This CDR3 has 13 amino acids. Germline CDR1 SQVTM, CDR2 ANQGSEA. CDR3 DNA sequence: TGCAGCGTTGAACGGCTCCCGGGGACTGAAGCTTTCTTT. Protein: CSVERLPGTEAFF.

This clonotype was seen ten or more times. The rearrangement links TRBV3-1 to TRBJ2-7; TRBD2 agrees at 12 bases. The germline gives CDR1 LGHDT, CDR2 YNNKEL (reference sequence). With V trimmed by 5 bases and J by 5 bases, 7 bases remained unmatched. The CDR3 is 15 amino acids. The CDR3 coding sequence is TGTGCCAGCAGCTTCTTTCCTAGCGGGGGGGACGAGCAGTACTTC. This gives the protein CASSFFPSGGDEQYF.

At least ten counts were recorded for this clonotype. The V and J genes are TRBV5-1 and TRBJ2-7; 7 bases align to TRBD1. Germline assignment: CDR1 SGHRS and CDR2 YFSETQ. This CDR3 is 15 amino acids long. Losses at the gene ends were 3 bases for V and 2 bases for J; bases not matched to a gene: 8. CDR3 amino acids: CASSSGQAFTYEQYF. The CDR3 nucleotides read TGCGCCAGCAGCTCTGGACAGGCATTCACCTACGAGCAGTACTTC.